This paragraph covers one T cell receptor (beta chain) sequence. The data are from a study of CD8 T cells in ankylosing spondylitis. One entry per CDR3 protein results from TCRdb running MiXCR on the 5' RACE reads. The sample carries around 130,000 distinct CDR3 sequences, approximately 6.8% recorded once. CDR1 is DFQATT and CDR2 is SNEGSKA in the germline V gene (reference sequence). The V end lost 6 bases, the J end lost 0 bases, and 11 bases lay between the germline ends. The CDR3 totals 13 residues. J is TRBJ1-2 and V is TRBV20-1; TRBD1 is a possible D gene (6 bases). The origin of this receptor is a male donor with ankylosing spondylitis or in good health (not recorded which). Sequenced input: blood, either unsorted or a sorted T cell fraction (not recorded which). CDR3 coding DNA: TGCAGTGCCAGCGACAGGCCTAACTATGGCTACACCTTC. Translation gives CSASDRPNYGYTF.